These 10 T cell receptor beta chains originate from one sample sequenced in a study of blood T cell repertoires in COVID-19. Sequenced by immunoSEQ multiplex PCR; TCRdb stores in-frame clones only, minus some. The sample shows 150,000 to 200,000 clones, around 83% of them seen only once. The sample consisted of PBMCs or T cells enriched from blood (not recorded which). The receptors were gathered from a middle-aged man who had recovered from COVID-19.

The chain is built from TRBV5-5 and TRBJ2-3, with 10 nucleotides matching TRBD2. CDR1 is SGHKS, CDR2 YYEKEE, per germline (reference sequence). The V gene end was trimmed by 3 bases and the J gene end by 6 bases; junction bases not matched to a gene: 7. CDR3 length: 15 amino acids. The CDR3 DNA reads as TGTGCCAGCAGCTGGGCTAGCGGGAGTATGGATACGCAGTATTTT. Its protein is CASSWASGSMDTQYF.

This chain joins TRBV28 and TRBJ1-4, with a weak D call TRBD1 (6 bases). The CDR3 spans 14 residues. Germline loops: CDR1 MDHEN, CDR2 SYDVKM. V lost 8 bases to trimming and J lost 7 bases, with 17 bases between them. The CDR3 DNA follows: TGTGCCAGCGGGGGCGCCGCGGGCCGTGAAAAACTGTTTTTT. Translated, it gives CASGGAAGREKLFF.

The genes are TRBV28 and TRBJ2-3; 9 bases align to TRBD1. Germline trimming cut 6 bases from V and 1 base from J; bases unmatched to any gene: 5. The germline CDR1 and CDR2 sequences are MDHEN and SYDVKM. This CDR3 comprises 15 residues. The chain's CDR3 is CASSTQGARTDTQYF. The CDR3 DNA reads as TGTGCCAGCAGCACACAGGGGGCACGCACAGATACGCAGTATTTT.

Here the CDR3 DNA reads TGTGCCAGCAGTCCAGGATCCGCCAACACTGAAGCTTTCTTT. It codes for CASSPGSANTEAFF. The rearrangement joins TRBV6-5 to TRBJ1-1; no reliable D call. CDR3 length: 14 amino acids. Trimming took off 5 bases at V and 2 bases at J, with 12 bases between the two ends. Per the germline V gene, CDR1 is MNHEY and CDR2 is SVGAGI.

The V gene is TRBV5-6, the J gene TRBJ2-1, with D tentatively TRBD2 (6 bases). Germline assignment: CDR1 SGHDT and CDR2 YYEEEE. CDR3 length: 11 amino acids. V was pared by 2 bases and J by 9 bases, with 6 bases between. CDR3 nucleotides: TGTGCCAGCAGCTTCGGGGGTGAGCAGTTCTTC. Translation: CASSFGGEQFF.

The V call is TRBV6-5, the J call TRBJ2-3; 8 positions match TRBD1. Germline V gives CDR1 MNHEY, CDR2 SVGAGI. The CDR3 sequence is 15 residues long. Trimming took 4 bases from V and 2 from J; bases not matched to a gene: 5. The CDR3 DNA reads TGTGCCAGCAGTTCTCTGGGACAGGCCACAGATACGCAGTATTTT. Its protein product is CASSSLGQATDTQYF.

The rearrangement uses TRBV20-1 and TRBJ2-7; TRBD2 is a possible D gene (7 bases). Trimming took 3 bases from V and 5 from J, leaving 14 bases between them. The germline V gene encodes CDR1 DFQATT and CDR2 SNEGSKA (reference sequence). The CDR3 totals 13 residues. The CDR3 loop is CSASGGGVNEQYF. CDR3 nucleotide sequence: TGCAGTGCTAGTGGCGGGGGCGTAAACGAGCAGTACTTC.

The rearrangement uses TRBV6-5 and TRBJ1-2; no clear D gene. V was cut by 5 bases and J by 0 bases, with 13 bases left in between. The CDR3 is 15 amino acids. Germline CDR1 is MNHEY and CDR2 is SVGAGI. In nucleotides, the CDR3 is TGTGCCAGCAGTAGGAAGCATACAGCTAACTATGGCTACACCTTC. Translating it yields CASSRKHTANYGYTF.

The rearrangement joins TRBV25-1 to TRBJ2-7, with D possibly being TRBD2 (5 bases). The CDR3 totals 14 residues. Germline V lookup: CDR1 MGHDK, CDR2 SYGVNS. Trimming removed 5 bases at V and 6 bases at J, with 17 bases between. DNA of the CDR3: TGTGCCAGCAGTTACCGGAGGAGACTCTCCGAGCAGTACTTC. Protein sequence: CASSYRRRLSEQYF.

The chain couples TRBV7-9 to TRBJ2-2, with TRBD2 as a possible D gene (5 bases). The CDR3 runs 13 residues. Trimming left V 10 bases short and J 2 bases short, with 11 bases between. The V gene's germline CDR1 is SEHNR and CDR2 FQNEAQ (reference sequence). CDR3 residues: CAMEVLNTGELFF. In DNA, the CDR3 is TGTGCCATGGAGGTACTCAACACCGGGGAGCTGTTTTTT.